What follows are 6 T cell receptor beta chains derived from one specimen sequenced in a study of blood T cell repertoires in COVID-19. TCRdb's table, derived via immunoSEQ multiplex PCR, lists solely in-frame clones and lacks some. This sample has 200,000 to 300,000 clones, with more than 75% found just once. Sequencing was carried out using peripheral blood. The receptor source for this set is a woman aged 55 to 70 with active or convalescent COVID-19.

The chain combines TRBV7-9 with TRBJ1-4; TRBD1 matches at 7 bases. This CDR3 spans 13 amino acids. Trimming removed 5 bases from V and 8 bases from J; junction bases left unmatched: 5. CDR1 and CDR2 from the germline V gene are SEHNR and FQNEAQ (reference sequence). The CDR3 DNA reads TGTGCCAGCAGCCATAGGGACAGAGAAAAACTGTTTTTT. This gives the protein CASSHRDREKLFF.

Details on this clone: Other nucleotide sequences in the sample specify the same CDR3. The chain employs TRBV3-1 (or the pseudogene TRBV3-2) and TRBJ2-7; 9 bases fit TRBD1. V shed 1 base and J 3 bases; nucleotides not matched to a gene: 4. The CDR3 covers 15 residues. Germline CDR1 and CDR2: LGHDT and YNNKEL (reference sequence). The CDR3 sequence is CASSQGWTGDYEQYF. CDR3 in DNA: TGTGCCAGCAGCCAAGGGTGGACAGGGGACTACGAGCAGTACTTC.

The V gene is TRBV12-5, the J gene TRBJ1-2; no clear D. CDR3 length: 13 amino acids. Germline-derived CDR1 and CDR2 are LGHNT and FRNRAP. Deletions cut 5 bases from V and 8 bases from J, with 15 bases between. The CDR3 here is CASGPPEALGYTF. CDR3 in DNA: TGTGCTAGTGGTCCCCCCGAGGCACTAGGCTACACCTTC.

This clone appeared once. This chain connects TRBV7-9 to TRBJ1-4, with D possibly matching TRBD1 (5 bases). This CDR3 is built from 17 residues. V lost 5 bases to trimming and J lost 0 bases, with 16 bases between them. Germline lookup yields CDR1 SEHNR and CDR2 FQNEAQ (reference sequence). CDR3 region: CASSQPATDTTNEKLFF. CDR3 coding DNA: TGTGCCAGCAGCCAACCCGCGACAGATACAACTAATGAAAAACTGTTTTTT. Full variable domain (missing parts from reference TRBV7-9 and TRBJ1-4): DTGVSQNPRHKITKRGQNVTFRCDPISEHNRLYWYRQTLGQGPEFLTYFQNEAQLEKSRLLSDRFSAERPKGSFSTLEIQRTEQGDSAMYLCASSQPATDTTNEKLFFGSGTQLSVL.

The V call is TRBV6-5, the J call TRBJ1-3; D is possibly TRBD1 (6 bases). Per germline, CDR1 MNHEY and CDR2 SVGAGI. The CDR3 loop spans 14 amino acids. V lost 7 bases and J lost 3, with 13 bases in between. The CDR3: CASIWTVVGNTIYF. DNA of the CDR3: TGTGCCAGCATCTGGACAGTAGTTGGAAACACCATATATTTT.

V usage is TRBV11-3 and J usage is TRBJ2-3, with 14 bases that match TRBD2. After removal of 1 base from V and 4 bases from J, the junction contained 1 base not matched to a gene. This CDR3 region has 16 residues. Germline CDR1 and CDR2: SGHNT and YENEEA. The CDR3 loop is CASSLGLAGGPDTQYF. In DNA form, the CDR3 reads TGTGCCAGCAGCTTAGGACTAGCGGGGGGGCCAGATACGCAGTATTTT.